This is a list of T cell receptor beta chains from one sample in a study of T cells in Graves' hyperthyroidism and ophthalmopathy. MiXCR was run by TCRdb on the multiplex PCR reads, yielding one entry per CDR3 protein. The sample holds a few hundred thousand distinct CDR3 sequences, approximately 12% seen once. Sequenced: blood. All receptors derive from a young man with Graves' hyperthyroidism that later progressed to Graves' ophthalmopathy. The CDR3 runs from the conserved cysteine through the conserved F or W. The D gene is left open where the match is weak. Only some rows state a clone size, as once, few, many or a class for expanded clones.

v_gene: TRBV5-1; d_gene: -; abundance: many; j_gene: TRBJ1-1; CDR3aa: CASSLAPTEGYTEAFF; CDR3nt: TGCGCCAGCAGCTTGGCACCGACAGAGGGGTACACTGAAGCTTTCTTT
v_gene: TRBV28; d_gene: -; abundance: many; j_gene: TRBJ1-5; CDR3aa: CASTPFGGGNQPQHF; CDR3nt: TGTGCCAGCACTCCCTTCGGTGGGGGCAATCAGCCCCAGCATTTT
v_gene: TRBV7-9; d_gene: -; abundance: many; j_gene: TRBJ1-2; CDR3aa: CASSLEGSYYGYTF; CDR3nt: TGTGCCAGCAGCTTAGAAGGGAGCTACTATGGCTACACCTTC
v_gene: TRBV15; d_gene: -; abundance: few; j_gene: TRBJ1-6; CDR3aa: CATSRGSGGSPLHF; CDR3nt: TGTGCCACCAGCAGAGGATCGGGCGGTTCACCCCTCCACTTT
v_gene: TRBV11-1; d_gene: TRBD2; abundance: many; j_gene: TRBJ2-5; CDR3aa: CASSFPALAGPIRIQETQYF; CDR3nt: TGTGCCAGCAGCTTTCCGGCCCTAGCGGGACCCATAAGGATACAAGAGACCCAGTACTTC
v_gene: TRBV6-1; d_gene: -; abundance: many; j_gene: TRBJ1-2; CDR3aa: CASTQRGSNRYGYTF; CDR3nt: TGTGCCAGCACCCAACGGGGGAGCAACCGCTATGGCTACACCTTC
v_gene: TRBV5-1; d_gene: -; abundance: many; j_gene: TRBJ1-1; CDR3aa: CASSDGQVNTEAFF; CDR3nt: TGCGCCAGCAGCGACGGACAAGTGAACACTGAAGCTTTCTTT
v_gene: TRBV4-2; d_gene: -; abundance: few; j_gene: TRBJ2-3; CDR3aa: CASSPQRRDTDTQYF; CDR3nt: TGTGCCAGCAGCCCTCAGCGGCGGGACACAGATACGCAGTATTTT
v_gene: TRBV7-9; d_gene: TRBD1; abundance: many; j_gene: TRBJ1-1; CDR3aa: CASSSRDRVNTEAFF; CDR3nt: TGTGCCAGCAGCAGTCGGGACAGAGTGAACACTGAAGCTTTCTTT
v_gene: TRBV7-9; d_gene: -; abundance: -; j_gene: TRBJ2-3; CDR3aa: CAISLEPGPLTDTQYF; CDR3nt: TGTGCCATCAGCTTAGAGCCAGGGCCCCTCACAGATACGCAGTATTTT
v_gene: TRBV28; d_gene: TRBD2; abundance: many; j_gene: TRBJ2-1; CDR3aa: CASSPYRGGINEQFF; CDR3nt: TGTGCCAGCAGCCCTTATCGGGGGGGCATCAATGAGCAGTTCTTC
v_gene: TRBV28; d_gene: -; abundance: few; j_gene: TRBJ1-2; CDR3aa: CASRTQGPYGYTF; CDR3nt: TGTGCCAGCAGAACCCAGGGCCCCTATGGCTACACCTTC
v_gene: TRBV20-1; d_gene: TRBD1; abundance: -; j_gene: TRBJ1-5; CDR3aa: CSARFQGVLLQPQHF; CDR3nt: TGCAGTGCTAGATTCCAGGGGGTCCTCCTACAGCCCCAGCATTTT
v_gene: TRBV11-3; d_gene: -; abundance: many; j_gene: TRBJ1-2; CDR3aa: CASSPWGGGKYGYTF; CDR3nt: TGTGCCAGCAGCCCATGGGGTGGAGGGAAGTATGGCTACACCTTC
v_gene: TRBV7-9; d_gene: TRBD1; abundance: many; j_gene: TRBJ2-1; CDR3aa: CASSFIQGAIDEQFF; CDR3nt: TGTGCCAGCAGCTTTATTCAGGGGGCGATCGATGAGCAGTTCTTC
v_gene: TRBV28; d_gene: -; abundance: many; j_gene: TRBJ1-2; CDR3aa: CASSFRQPYGYTF; CDR3nt: TGTGCCAGCAGTTTTCGACAGCCCTATGGCTACACCTTC
v_gene: TRBV5-6; d_gene: -; abundance: -; j_gene: TRBJ1-2; CDR3aa: CASRERGRDYGYTF; CDR3nt: TGTGCCAGCAGAGAGAGAGGGCGGGACTATGGCTACACCTTC
v_gene: TRBV19; d_gene: -; abundance: few; j_gene: TRBJ1-2; CDR3aa: CASSRDTIPNYGYTF; CDR3nt: TGTGCCAGTAGTAGGGACACAATTCCTAACTATGGCTACACCTTC
v_gene: TRBV9; d_gene: -; abundance: few; j_gene: TRBJ1-1; CDR3aa: CASSVGYSYSEAFF; CDR3nt: TGTGCCAGCAGCGTAGGGTACTCTTATTCTGAAGCTTTCTTT
v_gene: TRBV6-4; d_gene: TRBD1; abundance: -; j_gene: TRBJ2-3; CDR3aa: CASSLTGGLGDTQYF; CDR3nt: TGTGCCAGCAGTCTTACAGGGGGTCTGGGAGATACGCAGTATTTT
v_gene: TRBV6-1; d_gene: -; abundance: many; j_gene: TRBJ1-5; CDR3aa: CASRPMKGGRGNQPQHF; CDR3nt: TGTGCCAGCAGGCCCATGAAGGGGGGCAGAGGGAATCAGCCCCAGCATTTT
v_gene: TRBV2; d_gene: -; abundance: many; j_gene: TRBJ1-1; CDR3aa: CASSGGNTEAFF; CDR3nt: TGTGCCAGCAGTGGGGGGAACACTGAAGCTTTCTTT
v_gene: TRBV30; d_gene: -; abundance: many; j_gene: TRBJ2-3; CDR3aa: CAWSVTGGTDTQYF; CDR3nt: TGTGCCTGGAGTGTAACAGGCGGCACAGATACGCAGTATTTT
v_gene: TRBV27; d_gene: -; abundance: -; j_gene: TRBJ1-1; CDR3aa: CASSLSKGLGTEAFF; CDR3nt: TGTGCCAGCAGTTTATCTAAGGGGTTGGGCACTGAAGCTTTCTTT
v_gene: TRBV4-1; d_gene: -; abundance: -; j_gene: TRBJ1-5; CDR3aa: CASSQDRGVEPQHF; CDR3nt: TGCGCCAGCAGCCAAGATCGGGGGGTCGAGCCCCAGCATTTT
v_gene: TRBV28; d_gene: -; abundance: few; j_gene: TRBJ1-2; CDR3aa: CASSSYTSGYGYTF; CDR3nt: TGTGCCAGCAGTTCTTATACTTCGGGCTATGGCTACACCTTC
v_gene: TRBV12-3/TRBV12-4; d_gene: -; abundance: many; j_gene: TRBJ1-5; CDR3aa: CASSFDSSNQPQHF; CDR3nt: TGTGCCAGCAGTTTCGACAGTAGCAATCAGCCCCAGCATTTT
v_gene: TRBV12-3/TRBV12-4; d_gene: -; abundance: -; j_gene: TRBJ2-7; CDR3aa: CASSFGGLQYF; CDR3nt: TGTGCCAGCAGTTTTGGTGGGTTGCAGTACTTC
v_gene: TRBV19; d_gene: TRBD1; abundance: few; j_gene: TRBJ1-5; CDR3aa: CASKTGGARNQPQHF; CDR3nt: TGTGCCAGTAAAACAGGGGGCGCGCGCAATCAGCCCCAGCATTTT
v_gene: TRBV9; d_gene: -; abundance: -; j_gene: TRBJ1-2; CDR3aa: CASSVGEDYGYTF; CDR3nt: TGTGCCAGCAGCGTTGGGGAGGACTATGGCTACACCTTC
v_gene: TRBV12-3/TRBV12-4; d_gene: -; abundance: many; j_gene: TRBJ1-2; CDR3aa: CATLGEGELHGYTF; CDR3nt: TGTGCCACCTTGGGGGAGGGGGAACTCCATGGCTACACCTTC
v_gene: TRBV2; d_gene: TRBD1; abundance: many; j_gene: TRBJ1-6; CDR3aa: CASSGGAGGINSPLHF; CDR3nt: TGTGCCAGCAGTGGCGGGGCAGGGGGCATTAATTCACCCCTCCACTTT
v_gene: TRBV27; d_gene: -; abundance: -; j_gene: TRBJ2-1; CDR3aa: CASSLNVGTQTEFF; CDR3nt: TGTGCCAGCAGTTTAAATGTTGGGACTCAAACGGAGTTCTTC
v_gene: TRBV20-1; d_gene: -; abundance: many; j_gene: TRBJ2-3; CDR3aa: CSASPYLLASTDTQYF; CDR3nt: TGCAGTGCTAGCCCCTATCTTCTCGCTAGCACAGATACGCAGTATTTT
v_gene: TRBV12-3/TRBV12-4; d_gene: -; abundance: -; j_gene: TRBJ2-5; CDR3aa: CASSPTLETQYF; CDR3nt: TGTGCCAGCAGTCCCACATTGGAGACCCAGTACTTC
v_gene: TRBV6-6; d_gene: -; abundance: -; j_gene: TRBJ2-5; CDR3aa: CASSYSEGVGQETQYF; CDR3nt: TGTGCCAGCAGTTACTCGGAGGGGGTAGGGCAAGAGACCCAGTACTTC
v_gene: TRBV3-1; d_gene: -; abundance: many; j_gene: TRBJ1-2; CDR3aa: CASSPRGSGNYGYTF; CDR3nt: TGTGCCAGCAGCCCGCGAGGGAGCGGAAACTATGGCTACACCTTC
v_gene: TRBV6-1; d_gene: TRBD1; abundance: many; j_gene: TRBJ2-1; CDR3aa: CASSEEWTGSIEQFF; CDR3nt: TGTGCCAGCAGTGAAGAGTGGACAGGGTCGATTGAGCAGTTCTTC
v_gene: TRBV28; d_gene: -; abundance: many; j_gene: TRBJ2-2; CDR3aa: CASSFSETGELFF; CDR3nt: TGTGCCAGCAGTTTTAGCGAGACCGGGGAGCTGTTTTTT
v_gene: TRBV24-1; d_gene: -; abundance: few; j_gene: TRBJ2-1; CDR3aa: CATSDSRVTVDTYNEQFF; CDR3nt: TGTGCCACCAGTGATTCTCGGGTCACGGTAGATACCTACAATGAGCAGTTCTTC
v_gene: TRBV12-3/TRBV12-4; d_gene: -; abundance: -; j_gene: TRBJ2-2; CDR3aa: CASRVAGAVGELFF; CDR3nt: TGTGCCAGCAGGGTGGCGGGGGCGGTCGGGGAGCTGTTTTTT
v_gene: TRBV11-2; d_gene: TRBD1; abundance: few; j_gene: TRBJ1-5; CDR3aa: CASRNSRGLESNQPQHF; CDR3nt: TGTGCCAGCAGGAATTCCAGGGGGCTAGAAAGCAATCAGCCCCAGCATTTT
v_gene: TRBV2; d_gene: TRBD2; abundance: many; j_gene: TRBJ2-1; CDR3aa: CASSEGLAGGHEQFF; CDR3nt: TGTGCCAGCAGTGAAGGGCTAGCGGGGGGGCACGAGCAGTTCTTC
v_gene: TRBV7-9; d_gene: -; abundance: many; j_gene: TRBJ1-1; CDR3aa: CASSLQSNTEAFF; CDR3nt: TGTGCCAGCAGCCTCCAGTCGAACACTGAAGCTTTCTTT
v_gene: TRBV7-9; d_gene: TRBD2; abundance: many; j_gene: TRBJ2-5; CDR3aa: CASSSIGTSGGLQETQYF; CDR3nt: TGTGCCAGCAGCTCCATCGGGACTAGCGGGGGGCTACAAGAGACCCAGTACTTC
v_gene: TRBV6-1; d_gene: -; abundance: many; j_gene: TRBJ1-1; CDR3aa: CASGRTGPLNTEAFF; CDR3nt: TGTGCCAGCGGCAGAACGGGGCCCTTGAACACTGAAGCTTTCTTT
v_gene: TRBV6-5; d_gene: -; abundance: -; j_gene: TRBJ2-2; CDR3aa: CASSYSAPNTGELFF; CDR3nt: TGTGCCAGCAGTTACTCAGCACCCAACACCGGGGAGCTGTTTTTT
v_gene: TRBV5-1; d_gene: TRBD2; abundance: -; j_gene: TRBJ2-3; CDR3aa: CASSLITSETTDTQYF; CDR3nt: TGCGCCAGCAGCTTGATAACTAGCGAGACGACAGATACGCAGTATTTT
v_gene: TRBV11-3; d_gene: -; abundance: many; j_gene: TRBJ2-7; CDR3aa: CASSSRGRREQYF; CDR3nt: TGTGCCAGCAGCTCACGGGGGAGGCGTGAGCAGTACTTC